This TCR beta chain appears in the sequencing data of a study of T cell repertoires in cytomegalovirus infection. Looking at the study overall: Matching HLA type, along with CMV infection, was indicated by public TCR beta signatures.

TCRdb independently ran MiXCR on the reads; one entry per CDR3 protein. The table shows about 100,000 distinct CDR3 sequences, with 16% occurring only once. Germline loops: CDR1 SGHTA, CDR2 FQGNSA. With 5 bases removed from V and 0 bases from J, the gap between germline ends came to 17 bases. The CDR3 length is 18 residues. General observations from the study: Summed frequency of public TCR beta families distinguished CMV carriers with the relevant HLA. The response measured ex vivo was dominated by TCR beta clonotypes (HLA-C-restricted and CMV-specific).

The table lists this clonotype with many counts. The antigen is unknown. Material: PBMCs. The genes are TRBV7-2 and TRBJ2-6; perhaps TRBD2 as D (6 bases). The origin of this receptor is a human donor in good health (CMV status not recorded). Some clones in this sample may be carry-over from other donors' samples. CDR3 bases: TGTGCCAGCAGCCGGGGACTTTTACCTCGCTCTGGGGCCAACGTCCTGACTTTC. Translation: CASSRGLLPRSGANVLTF. Full variable domain (rest looked up from reference TRBV7-2 and TRBJ2-6): GAGVSQSPSNKVTEKGKDVELRCDPISGHTALYWYRQSLGQGLEFLIYFQGNSAPDKSGLPSDRFSAERTGGSVSTLTIQRTQQEDSAVYLCASSRGLLPRSGANVLTFGAGSRLTVL.